This TCR beta chain was observed in a study of cytomegalovirus exposure and HLA in healthy donors. Study-wide findings and caveats: In a later analysis, HLA-associated beta chains showed higher expansion and lower generation probabilities than comparable chains. A later analysis revealed that TCR association rates differed between HLA loci, peaking at DRB1 and bottoming out at HLA-C.

The PCR contained 60 Vbeta and 13 Jbeta primers. Here immunoSEQ multiplex PCR was the method, and the copy in TCRdb shows in-frame clones only, minus some. The sample records 150,000 to 160,000 clones, around 79% being singletons. A remark on this clone: Its antigen remains unknown.

This receptor was taken from a man between 18 and 29 years old in good health and CMV-seronegative. Sample: PBMCs.

CDR3 nucleotides: TGTGCCAGCAGTTGGCCAGGGTCTGAAGCTTTCTTT. This sequence encodes CASSWPGSEAFF. The chain joins TRBV27 to TRBJ1-1, with D possibly being TRBD1 (5 bases). Trimming took off 4 bases at V and 6 bases at J, with 9 bases between the two ends. The CDR3 is 12 amino acids. Germline V gene data show CDR1 as MNHEY and CDR2 as SMNVEV (reference sequence).